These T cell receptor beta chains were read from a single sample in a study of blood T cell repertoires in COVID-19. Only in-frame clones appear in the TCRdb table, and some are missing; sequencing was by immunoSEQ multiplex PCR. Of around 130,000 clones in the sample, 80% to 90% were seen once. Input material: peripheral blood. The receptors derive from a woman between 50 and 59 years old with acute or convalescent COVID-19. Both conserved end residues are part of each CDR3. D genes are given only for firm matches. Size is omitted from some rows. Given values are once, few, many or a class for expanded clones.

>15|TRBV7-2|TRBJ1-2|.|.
CASSLDLGWNYGYTF
TGTGCCAGCAGCTTAGATCTGGGCTGGAACTATGGCTACACCTTC
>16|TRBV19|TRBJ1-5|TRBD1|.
CASSSRQGASNQPQHF
TGTGCCAGTAGTAGTAGACAGGGGGCGAGCAATCAGCCCCAGCATTTT
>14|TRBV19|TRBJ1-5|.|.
CASLNRARNQPQHF
TGTGCCAGTCTCAACAGGGCTCGGAATCAGCCCCAGCATTTT
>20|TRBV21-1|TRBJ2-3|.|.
CASSNRQGKREFEGTDTQYF
TGTGCCAGCAGCAACCGACAGGGAAAGCGGGAGTTTGAGGGCACAGATACGCAGTATTTT
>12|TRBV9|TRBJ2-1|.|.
CASSVVNYEQFF
TGTGCCAGCAGCGTAGTTAACTATGAGCAGTTCTTC
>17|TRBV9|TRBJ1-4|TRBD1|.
CASSVGQGKSTNEKLFF
TGTGCCAGCAGCGTGGGACAGGGGAAGTCCACTAATGAAAAACTGTTTTTT
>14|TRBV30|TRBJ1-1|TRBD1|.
CAWGSERGPTEAFF
TGTGCCTGGGGTTCGGAAAGGGGGCCTACTGAAGCTTTCTTT
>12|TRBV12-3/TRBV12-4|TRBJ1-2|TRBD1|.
CASSRPGQSYTF
TGTGCCAGCAGTAGGCCGGGACAGTCCTACACCTTC
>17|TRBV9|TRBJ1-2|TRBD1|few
CASSATGGRSEPYGYTF
TGTGCCAGCAGCGCAACAGGGGGCAGAAGTGAACCCTATGGCTACACCTTC
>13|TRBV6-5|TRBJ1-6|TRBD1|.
CASSPGQIFPLHF
TGTGCCAGCAGCCCGGGACAGATTTTTCCCCTCCACTTT
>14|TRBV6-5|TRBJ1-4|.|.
CASSYGGVREKLFF
TGTGCCAGCAGTTACGGGGGGGTTAGGGAAAAACTGTTTTTT
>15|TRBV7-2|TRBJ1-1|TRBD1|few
CASSLGQGGSTEAFF
TGTGCCAGCAGCCTTGGACAGGGGGGGTCCACTGAAGCTTTCTTT
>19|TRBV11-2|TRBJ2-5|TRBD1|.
CASSKPFVIQGAVVETQYF
TGTGCCAGCAGCAAACCATTCGTCATACAGGGGGCGGTGGTTGAGACCCAGTACTTC
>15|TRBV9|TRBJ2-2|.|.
CASSVDGSGTGELFF
TGTGCCAGCAGCGTAGACGGGAGTGGCACCGGGGAGCTGTTTTTT